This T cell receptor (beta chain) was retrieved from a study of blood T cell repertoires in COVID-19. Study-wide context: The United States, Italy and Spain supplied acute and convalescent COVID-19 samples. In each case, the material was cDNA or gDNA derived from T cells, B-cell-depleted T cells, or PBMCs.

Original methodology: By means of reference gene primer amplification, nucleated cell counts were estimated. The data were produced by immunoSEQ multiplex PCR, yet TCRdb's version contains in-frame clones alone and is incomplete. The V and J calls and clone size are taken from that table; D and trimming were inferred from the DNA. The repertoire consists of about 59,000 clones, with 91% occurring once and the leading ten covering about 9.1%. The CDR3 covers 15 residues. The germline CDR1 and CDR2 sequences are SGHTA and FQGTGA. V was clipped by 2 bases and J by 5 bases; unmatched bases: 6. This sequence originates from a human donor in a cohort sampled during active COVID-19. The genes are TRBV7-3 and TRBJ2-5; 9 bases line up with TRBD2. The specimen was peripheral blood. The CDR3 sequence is CASSLASGAQETQYF. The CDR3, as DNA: TGTGCCAGCAGCTTAGCTAGCGGGGCCCAGGAGACCCAGTACTTC.